The present T cell receptor (beta chain) was sequenced within a study of blood T cell repertoires in COVID-19. At the level of the study: Sources were T cells, B-cell-depleted T cells, or PBMCs; the material itself was cDNA or gDNA.

Repertoires were generated with immunoSEQ multiplex PCR, while TCRdb's copy carries only in-frame clones and drops some. This sample carries about 77,000 clones, around 70% of them seen once, and the ten largest clones take around 20%. CDR1 is SGHRS and CDR2 is YFSETQ in the germline V gene. Trimming pared 5 bases from V and 2 bases from J, leaving 31 bases between. CDR3 length equals 20 residues. The sequenced material came from peripheral blood. This sequence originates from a man aged 60-69 years with acute or convalescent COVID-19. The chain carries TRBV5-1 and TRBJ2-5; the D is unclear. The CDR3 DNA reads as TGCGCCAGCAGTTACTCGGGTGGGTCGCCCAGTCGAAGATATCAAGAGACCCAGTACTTC. Translated: CASSYSGGSPSRRYQETQYF.